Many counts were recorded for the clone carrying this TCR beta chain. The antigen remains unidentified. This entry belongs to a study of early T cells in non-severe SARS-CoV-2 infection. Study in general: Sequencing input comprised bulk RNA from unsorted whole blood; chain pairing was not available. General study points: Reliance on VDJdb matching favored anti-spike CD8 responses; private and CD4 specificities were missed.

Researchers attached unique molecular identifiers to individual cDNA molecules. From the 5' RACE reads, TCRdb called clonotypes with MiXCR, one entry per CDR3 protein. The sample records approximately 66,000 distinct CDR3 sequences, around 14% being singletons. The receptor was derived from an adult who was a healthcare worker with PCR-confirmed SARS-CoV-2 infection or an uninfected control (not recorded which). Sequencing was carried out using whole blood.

In DNA form, the CDR3 reads TGTGCCAGCAGCCTGTTTGGGGAGGACTATGGCTACACCTTC. This sequence encodes CASSLFGEDYGYTF. V and J are TRBV5-4 and TRBJ1-2; D is unclear. Germline CDR1 SGHNT, CDR2 YYREEE (reference sequence). This CDR3 is built from 14 residues. Between the trimmed V and J ends, which lost 4 bases and 3 bases, there was a span of 13 bases. Variable domain in full (rest from reference TRBV5-4 and TRBJ1-2): ETGVTQSPTHLIKTRGQQVTLRCSSQSGHNTVSWYQQALGQGPQFIFQYYREEENGRGNFPPRFSGLQFPNYSSELNVNALELDDSALYLCASSLFGEDYGYTFGSGTRLTVV.